This T cell receptor beta chain is drawn from a study of T cell responses to AZD1222 COVID-19 vaccine. Regarding the study as a whole: Females outnumbered males among donors, who were mostly white British; clonal diversity was possibly underestimated. Spike-wide vaccine-associated CD4 TCRs dominated at 160-218 and 743-854.

CDR1 and CDR2 (germline): SGHRS, YFSETQ. V shed 0 bases and J shed 3 bases, with 6 bases lying between them. The CDR3 spans 13 residues. The table lists this clone with a few counts. The antigen remains unidentified. The assay was immunoSEQ multiplex PCR, and TCRdb's table has in-frame clones only and misses some. In the table there are about 140,000 clones, 70% to 90% of which are singletons. This clonotype was sampled from an adult who received the AZD1222 COVID-19 vaccine. The source was peripheral blood, collected 28 days after the second AZD1222 dose. V and J are TRBV5-1 and TRBJ2-5; D not certain. The chain's CDR3 is CASSLGVEETQYF. The CDR3 DNA reads as TGCGCCAGCAGCTTGGGGGTGGAAGAGACCCAGTACTTC.